This T cell receptor beta chain was captured by sequencing in a study of regulatory T cells in long-lasting Graves disease listed by TCRdb under 2021. Study-wide context: In the newly diagnosed Graves' disease group, patients had been taking antithyroid drugs for less than 3 months. The study was conducted in China and was registered as a clinical trial. A total of some 33 samples were covered by TCR sequencing, comprising some 13 persistent and about 20 newly diagnosed Graves' disease patients. Peripheral blood TCR sequencing and RNA sequencing compared persistent Graves' disease patients with newly diagnosed Graves' disease patients.

At least ten counts were recorded for this clonotype. No cognate antigen has been identified for it. Per-nucleotide qualities are absent, and no much larger clonotype sits a single base away. Overall study outcomes, separate from this receptor: Persistent disease showed preferential use of TRBV28, TRBJ1-2 and TRBJ2-5, whereas newly diagnosed disease favored TRBV20-1 and TRBJ2-1. Peripheral blood alone was examined, since thyroid tissue, which constituted the primary lesion, could not be accessed. The authors noted that the small sample size was a limitation that may lower accuracy. Sequencing and analysis were limited to the TCR beta chain. Compared with newly diagnosed patients, persistent Graves' disease patients had lower TCR Shannon entropy and fewer highly expanded clones, which suggests clonal expansion. More public clonotypes were shared among persistent patients (2,741) than among newly diagnosed patients (966).

The time point tag for this specimen amounts to: newly diagnosed GD, antithyroid drugs for less than 3 months. RNA was extracted from PBMCs in TRIzol for both TCR sequencing and RNA sequencing. The diagnosis of Graves' disease was made according to American Thyroid Association guidelines. The patients came from an endocrinology department in Xi'an, China. Each patient gave approximately 10 milliliters of peripheral blood, collected in an EDTA anticoagulant tube. Ficoll Paque Plus density gradient separation was used to isolate PBMCs, and no further T cell sorting was done. An Agilent 2100 Bioanalyzer and agarose gel were used to assess RNA quality, and a NanoDrop 2000 was used to measure RNA concentration. Library preparation was by multiplex PCR. The instrument was an Illumina HiSeq 4000. iRepertoire HTBI primers and Arm-PCR amplification of CDR3 regions were used to construct TCR beta libraries. PCR products were gel purified before sequencing. The authors' analysis ran thus. A total of 62 TRBV and 14 TRBJ segments were identified across samples and were used for gene usage analysis of CDR3 amino acid clonotypes. COPE and FqMerger were used to merge filtered high-quality paired reads into contigs. BLAST was used to align contigs to IMGT TRBV, TRBD and TRBJ reference genes, and CDR3 was defined according to IMGT. Any clonotype with a frequency above 0.1% was counted as a highly expanded clone. Repertoire diversity was measured by Shannon entropy, and V-J evenness by the Gini coefficient. A clonotype was considered public if more than one individual shared it. In TCRdb, the public reads were trimmed at Q25 with fastp and aligned with MiXCR, with productive beta chains retained. A single entry per CDR3 protein holds the most common genes and DNA from its merged rows. None of the V and J calls come from the authors' own analysis; TCRdb made them. In this sample the table shows over 500,000 distinct CDR3 sequences, roughly 15% of which occur a single time. About 11% of the sample lies in the top ten.

V and J lose 6 bases and 3 bases, and a span of 5 bases separates them. There are 11 amino acids in the CDR3, from cysteine to phenylalanine inclusive. The retained sequence is limited to the CDR3, 33 bases, with the frame set at the first base. The germline V gene yields MNHNS for CDR1 and SASEGT for CDR2. This same sample was also taken into another study, of T cells in Graves' hyperthyroidism and ophthalmopathy. The second study reports: Stable Graves' hyperthyroidism was defined as no progression to ophthalmopathy during 18 months of follow-up. The hyperthyroidism patients were between 18 and 65 years old and newly diagnosed, with a disease duration of less than 2 months. The study excluded patients with uncontrolled infections, other autoimmune diseases, pregnancy or lactation. Diagnoses relied on clinical symptoms, serum thyroxine and TRAb, thyroid ultrasound and orbital computed tomography. A first-round RT-PCR of the TCR CDR3 used the HTBI primer set with the Qiagen OneStep RT-PCR kit. Most expanded thyroid clonotypes (frequency above 0.001) were also detected in blood, suggesting blood repertoires may reflect thyroid immune responses. A model built on a 13 V-J signature distinguished ophthalmopathy from stable hyperthyroidism, reaching about 89% sensitivity and 81.08% specificity in cross-validation and 80%/75% in testing. In validation, the model predicted progression to ophthalmopathy a median of roughly 6.5 months before onset, with about 67% sensitivity and more than 72% specificity. To identify distinguishing TCR V-J signatures, a discovery cohort of about 95 patients was used, comprising roughly 45 with Graves' ophthalmopathy and 55 to 65 with stable Graves' hyperthyroidism. Whether ophthalmopathy could be predicted prospectively was tested in an independent validation cohort made up of 18 to 20 hyperthyroidism patients plus 17 patients who later progressed to ophthalmopathy. The approximately 98 discovery patients were randomly divided into training and test sets at a 7:3 ratio. In roughly six Graves' hyperthyroidism patients, the study also compared T-cell repertoires from thyroid tissue with T-cell repertoires from blood. After blood sampling, hyperthyroidism patients were treated with methimazole at a starting dose of 30 mg daily, and ophthalmopathy patients were treated with high-dose intravenous methylprednisolone. Libraries were constructed in a second round of multiplex PCR, after which size selection and purification were performed. The libraries were sequenced on an Illumina HiSeq2000 using paired-end 100 bp reads. SOAPnuke was used to process the raw data, throwing out any read that contained adapters or uncalled bases, had a mean Phred below 15, or lacked an exact constant-primer or identifier match. High-quality paired reads were merged with COPE v1.2.5, and unique nucleotide sequences were defined as clonotypes. Clonotypes were aligned to IMGT TRBV, TRBD and TRBJ reference segments using MiTCR v1.1. Analysis was restricted to V-J combinations with a frequency above 0.0001, which covered over 98% of repertoires. The TCS score was defined as the ratio of F50 (clonal expansion) to E x V (chaos), calculated using BLOSUM62-based TCRdist between CDR3 peptides within each V-J. Welch's t-statistics and random forest reduced approximately 520 V-J features to 10 to 15, which were used in a naive Bayes classifier (R e1071). No statistical method was used to fix the sample size in advance, and group allocation was not hidden from the investigators. The paper reports TCR Vbeta CDR3 sequencing of some 140 peripheral blood samples: 43 ophthalmopathy, fewer than 85 hyperthyroidism and around 17 progressor patients.

The receptor's source is a young man with Graves disease. Donor details come from another sample of the same person, matched by shared clones. The chain uses TRBV6-1 and TRBJ1-2, with no confident D gene call. The material was peripheral blood mononuclear cells (PBMCs), obtained at new diagnosis, from a patient treated with antithyroid drugs. The DNA sequence is given as TGTGCCAGCAGGGTCTACTATGGCTACACCTTC. Its translation is CASRVYYGYTF.